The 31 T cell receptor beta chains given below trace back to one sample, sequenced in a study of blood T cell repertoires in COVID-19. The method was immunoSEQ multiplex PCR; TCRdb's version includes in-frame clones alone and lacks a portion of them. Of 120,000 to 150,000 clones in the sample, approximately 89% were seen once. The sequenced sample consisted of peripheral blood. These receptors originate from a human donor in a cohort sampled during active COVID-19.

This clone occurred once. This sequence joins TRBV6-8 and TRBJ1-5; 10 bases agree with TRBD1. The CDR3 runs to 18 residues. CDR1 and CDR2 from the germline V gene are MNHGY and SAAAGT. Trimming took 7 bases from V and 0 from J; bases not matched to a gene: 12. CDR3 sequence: CASKRPGTGDGSNQPQHF. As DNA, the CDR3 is TGTGCCAGCAAAAGGCCAGGGACAGGGGATGGTAGCAATCAGCCCCAGCATTTT.

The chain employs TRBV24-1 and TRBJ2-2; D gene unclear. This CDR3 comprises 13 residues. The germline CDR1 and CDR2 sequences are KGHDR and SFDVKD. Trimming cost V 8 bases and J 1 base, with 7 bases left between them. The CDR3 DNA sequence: TGTGCCACCAATCCAGGGAACACCGGGGAGCTGTTTTTT. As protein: CATNPGNTGELFF.

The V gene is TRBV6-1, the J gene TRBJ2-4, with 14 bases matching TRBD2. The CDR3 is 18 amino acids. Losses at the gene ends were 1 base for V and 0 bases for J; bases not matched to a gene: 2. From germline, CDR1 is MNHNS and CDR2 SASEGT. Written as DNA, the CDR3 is TGTGCCAGCAGTGAAGGACTAGCGGGGGGGCTAGCCAAAAACATTCAGTACTTC. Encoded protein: CASSEGLAGGLAKNIQYF.

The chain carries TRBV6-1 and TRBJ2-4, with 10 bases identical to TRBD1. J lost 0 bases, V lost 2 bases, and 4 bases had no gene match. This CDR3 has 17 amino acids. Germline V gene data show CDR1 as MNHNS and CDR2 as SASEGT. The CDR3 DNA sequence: TGTGCCAGCAGTGAAAGGGGGGACAGGGGAGCCAAAAACATTCAGTACTTC. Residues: CASSERGDRGAKNIQYF.

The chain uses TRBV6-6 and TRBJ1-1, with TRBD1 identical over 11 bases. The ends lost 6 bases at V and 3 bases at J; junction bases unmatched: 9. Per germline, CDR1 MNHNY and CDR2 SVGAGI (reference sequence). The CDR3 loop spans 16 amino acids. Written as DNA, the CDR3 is TGTGCCAGCAGCCGCGGGACAGGGGGAGTAGACACTGAAGCTTTCTTT. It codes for CASSRGTGGVDTEAFF.

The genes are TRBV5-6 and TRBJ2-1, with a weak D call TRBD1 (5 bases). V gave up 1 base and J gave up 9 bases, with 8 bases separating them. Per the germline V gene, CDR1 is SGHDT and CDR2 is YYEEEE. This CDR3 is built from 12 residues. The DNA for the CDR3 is TGTGCCAGCAGCTTGACAGGTTCTGAGCAGTTCTTC. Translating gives CASSLTGSEQFF.

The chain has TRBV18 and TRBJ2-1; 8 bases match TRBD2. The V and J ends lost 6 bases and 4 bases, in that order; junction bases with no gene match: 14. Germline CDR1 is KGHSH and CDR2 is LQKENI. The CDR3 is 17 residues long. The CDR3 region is CASSQLGGASSYNEQFF. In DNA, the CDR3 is TGTGCCAGCTCGCAACTCGGGGGGGCGTCCTCTTACAATGAGCAGTTCTTC.

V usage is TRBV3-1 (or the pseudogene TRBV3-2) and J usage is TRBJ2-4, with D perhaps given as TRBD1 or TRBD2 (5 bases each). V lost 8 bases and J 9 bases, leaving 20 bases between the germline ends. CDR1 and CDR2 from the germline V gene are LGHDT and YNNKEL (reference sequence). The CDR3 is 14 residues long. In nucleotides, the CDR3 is TGTGCCAGCGGCCGGGGCCCTAGAGCGTCCATTCAGTACTTC. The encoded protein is CASGRGPRASIQYF.

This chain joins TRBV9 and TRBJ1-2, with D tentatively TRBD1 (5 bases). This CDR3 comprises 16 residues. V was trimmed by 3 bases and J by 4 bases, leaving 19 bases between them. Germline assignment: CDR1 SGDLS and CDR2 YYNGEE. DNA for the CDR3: TGTGCCAGCAGCGCCGCTTCGGGGGTTACTGGCTATGGCTACACCTTC. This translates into CASSAASGVTGYGYTF.

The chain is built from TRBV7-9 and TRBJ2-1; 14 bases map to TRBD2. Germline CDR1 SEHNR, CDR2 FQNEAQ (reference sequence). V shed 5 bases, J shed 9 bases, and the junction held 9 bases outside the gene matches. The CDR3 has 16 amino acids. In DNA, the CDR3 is TGTGCCAGCAGCGACCGGACTAGCGGGGGGTTAGGTGAGCAGTTCTTC. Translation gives CASSDRTSGGLGEQFF.

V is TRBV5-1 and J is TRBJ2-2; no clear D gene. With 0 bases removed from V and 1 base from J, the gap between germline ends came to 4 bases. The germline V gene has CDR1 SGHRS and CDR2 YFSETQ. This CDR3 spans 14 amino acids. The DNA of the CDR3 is TGCGCCAGCAGCTTGGGCGGGAACACCGGGGAGCTGTTTTTT. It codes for CASSLGGNTGELFF. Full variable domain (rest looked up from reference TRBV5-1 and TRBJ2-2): KAGVTQTPRYLIKTRGQQVTLSCSPISGHRSVSWYQQTPGQGLQFLFEYFSETQRNKGNFPGRFSGRQFSNSRSEMNVSTLELGDSALYLCASSLGGNTGELFFGEGSRLTVL.

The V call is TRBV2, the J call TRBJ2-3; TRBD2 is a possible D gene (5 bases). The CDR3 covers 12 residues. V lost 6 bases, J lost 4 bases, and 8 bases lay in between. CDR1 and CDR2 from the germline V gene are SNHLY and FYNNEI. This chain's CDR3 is CASRRAPDTQYF. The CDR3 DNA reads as TGTGCCAGCAGGAGGGCCCCAGATACGCAGTATTTT.

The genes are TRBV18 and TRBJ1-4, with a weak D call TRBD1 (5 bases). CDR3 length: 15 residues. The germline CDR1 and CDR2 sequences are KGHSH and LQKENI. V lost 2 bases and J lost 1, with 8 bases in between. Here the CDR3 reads CASSPTGGTNEKLFF. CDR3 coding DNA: TGTGCCAGCTCACCAACAGGCGGAACTAATGAAAAACTGTTTTTT.

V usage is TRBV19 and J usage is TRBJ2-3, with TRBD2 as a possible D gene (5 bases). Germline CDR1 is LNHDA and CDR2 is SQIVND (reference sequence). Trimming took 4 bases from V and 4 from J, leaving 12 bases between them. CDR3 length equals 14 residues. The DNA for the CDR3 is TGTGCCAGTAGTACCCCCGAAGCGGCAGATACGCAGTATTTT. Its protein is CASSTPEAADTQYF.

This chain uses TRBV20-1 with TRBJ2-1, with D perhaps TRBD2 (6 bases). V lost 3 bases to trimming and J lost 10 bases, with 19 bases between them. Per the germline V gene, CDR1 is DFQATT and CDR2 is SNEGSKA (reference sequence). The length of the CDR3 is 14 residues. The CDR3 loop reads CSASMRGPQDEQFF. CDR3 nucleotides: TGCAGTGCTAGTATGCGGGGACCCCAGGACGAGCAGTTCTTC.

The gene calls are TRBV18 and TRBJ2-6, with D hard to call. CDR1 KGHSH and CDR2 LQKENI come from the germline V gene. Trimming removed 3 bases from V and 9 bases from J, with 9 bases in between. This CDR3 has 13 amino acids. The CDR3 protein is CASSPIDNNVLTF. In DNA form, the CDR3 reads TGTGCCAGCTCACCGATCGACAACAACGTCCTGACTTTC.

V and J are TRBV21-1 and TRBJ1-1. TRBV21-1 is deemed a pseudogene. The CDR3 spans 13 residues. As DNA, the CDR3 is TGTGCCAGCGGAGGGACCCTGGGCACTGAAGCTTTCTTT. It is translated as CASGGTLGTEAFF.

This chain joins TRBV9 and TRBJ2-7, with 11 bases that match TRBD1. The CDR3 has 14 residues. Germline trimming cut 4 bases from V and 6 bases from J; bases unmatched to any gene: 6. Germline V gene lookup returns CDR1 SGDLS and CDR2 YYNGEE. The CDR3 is CASSPPGQGGEQYF. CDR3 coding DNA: TGTGCCAGCAGCCCCCCGGGACAGGGGGGCGAGCAGTACTTC.

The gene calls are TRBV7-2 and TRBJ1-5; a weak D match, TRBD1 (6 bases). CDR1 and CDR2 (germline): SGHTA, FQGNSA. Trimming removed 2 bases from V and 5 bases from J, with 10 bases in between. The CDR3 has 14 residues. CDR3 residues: CASSLSPGDQPQHF. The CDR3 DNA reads TGTGCCAGCAGCTTAAGTCCAGGGGATCAGCCCCAGCATTTT.

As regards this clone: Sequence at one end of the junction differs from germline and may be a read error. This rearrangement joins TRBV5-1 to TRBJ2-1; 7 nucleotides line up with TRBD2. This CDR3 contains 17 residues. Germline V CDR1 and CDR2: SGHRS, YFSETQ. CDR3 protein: CASNLVGVGEGYNEQFF. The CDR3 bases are TGCGCCAGCAACTTGGTCGGGGTTGGGGAGGGCTACAATGAGCAGTTCTTC.

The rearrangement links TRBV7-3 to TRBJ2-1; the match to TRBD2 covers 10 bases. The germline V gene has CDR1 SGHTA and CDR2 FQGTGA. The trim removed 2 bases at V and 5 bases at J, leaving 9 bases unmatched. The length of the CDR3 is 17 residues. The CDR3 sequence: CASSLRLAGAEDNEQFF. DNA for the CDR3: TGTGCCAGCAGCTTACGGCTAGCGGGGGCGGAGGACAATGAGCAGTTCTTC.

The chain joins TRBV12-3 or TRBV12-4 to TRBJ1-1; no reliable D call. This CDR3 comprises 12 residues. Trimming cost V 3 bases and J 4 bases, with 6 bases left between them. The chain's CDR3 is CASSFIPTEAFF. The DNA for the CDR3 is TGTGCCAGCAGTTTCATCCCCACTGAAGCTTTCTTT.

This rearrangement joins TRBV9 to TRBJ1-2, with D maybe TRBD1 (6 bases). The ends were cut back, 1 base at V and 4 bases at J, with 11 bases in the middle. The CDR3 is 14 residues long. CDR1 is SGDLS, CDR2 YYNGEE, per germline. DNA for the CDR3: TGTGCCAGCAGCGTAAGCGGGACACTCTATGGCTACACCTTC. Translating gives CASSVSGTLYGYTF.

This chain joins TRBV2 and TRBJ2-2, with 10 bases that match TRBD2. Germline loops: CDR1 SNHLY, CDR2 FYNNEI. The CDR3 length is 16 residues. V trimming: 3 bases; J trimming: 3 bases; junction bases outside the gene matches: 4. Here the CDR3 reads CASSDVAGGHTGELFF. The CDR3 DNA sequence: TGTGCCAGCAGTGACGTAGCGGGGGGCCACACCGGGGAGCTGTTTTTT.

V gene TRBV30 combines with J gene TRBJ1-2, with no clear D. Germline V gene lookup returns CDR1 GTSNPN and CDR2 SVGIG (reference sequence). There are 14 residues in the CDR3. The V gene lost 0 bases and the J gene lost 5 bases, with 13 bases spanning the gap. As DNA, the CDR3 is TGTGCCTGGAGTGTACGCGGGGTAGGGTATGGCTACACCTTC. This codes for CAWSVRGVGYGYTF.

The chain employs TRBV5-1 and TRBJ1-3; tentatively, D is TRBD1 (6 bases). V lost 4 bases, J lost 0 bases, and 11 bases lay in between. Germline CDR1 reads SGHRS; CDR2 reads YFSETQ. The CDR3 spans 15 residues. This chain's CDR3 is CASSRDIYSGNTIYF. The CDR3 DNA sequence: TGCGCCAGCAGCCGGGACATTTACTCTGGAAACACCATATATTTT.

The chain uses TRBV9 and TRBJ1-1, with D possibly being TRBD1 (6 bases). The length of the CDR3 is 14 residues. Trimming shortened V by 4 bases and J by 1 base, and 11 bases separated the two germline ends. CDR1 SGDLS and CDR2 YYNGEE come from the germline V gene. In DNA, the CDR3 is TGTGCCAGCAGCAAAGGGGGACCGAACACTGAAGCTTTCTTT. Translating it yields CASSKGGPNTEAFF.

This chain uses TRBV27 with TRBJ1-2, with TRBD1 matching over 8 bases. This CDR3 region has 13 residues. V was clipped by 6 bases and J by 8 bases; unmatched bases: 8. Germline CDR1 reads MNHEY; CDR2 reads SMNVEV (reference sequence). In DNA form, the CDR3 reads TGTGCCAGCAGCCGAGACAGGGGAGAAGGCTACACCTTC. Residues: CASSRDRGEGYTF.

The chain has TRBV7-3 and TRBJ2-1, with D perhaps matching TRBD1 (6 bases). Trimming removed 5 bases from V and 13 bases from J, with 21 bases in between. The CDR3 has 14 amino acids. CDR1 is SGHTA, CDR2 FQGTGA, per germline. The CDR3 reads CASSLSGQSSPQFF. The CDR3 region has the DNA TGTGCCAGCAGCCTTTCGGGACAATCCTCCCCCCAGTTCTTC.

The CDR3 sequence: CASSLEGRHTDTQYF. The CDR3 coding sequence is TGTGCCAGCAGCTTGGAGGGGCGCCACACAGATACGCAGTATTTT. V is TRBV5-6 and J is TRBJ2-3, with a tentative D call TRBD1 (5 bases). The V and J ends lost 0 bases and 2 bases respectively, with 10 bases between them. The CDR3 runs 15 residues. Germline CDR1 is SGHDT and CDR2 is YYEEEE.

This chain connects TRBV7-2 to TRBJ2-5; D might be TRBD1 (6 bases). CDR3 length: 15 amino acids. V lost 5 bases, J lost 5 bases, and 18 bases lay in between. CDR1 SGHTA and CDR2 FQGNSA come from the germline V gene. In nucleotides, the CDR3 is TGTGCCAGCAGCCCACTCAGGGGCCTTACGGAGACCCAGTACTTC. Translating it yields CASSPLRGLTETQYF.